This T cell receptor beta chain was identified in a study of shared clonotypes between healthy human individuals. Overall study context: CD4 naive and memory got three plates each, CD8 naive two, CD8 memory one. Findings of the study overall: Richness estimates generally favored naive over memory subsets.

The V gene lost 4 bases and the J gene lost 16 bases, with 17 bases spanning the gap. The germline V gene has CDR1 GTSNPN and CDR2 SVGIG (reference sequence). This CDR3 region has 12 residues. The authors divided CD4+ cells into CD45RA+ naive and CD45RA-negative memory subsets. A note on this clone: Its antigen is undetermined.

TCRdb's table, derived via immunoSEQ multiplex PCR, lists solely in-frame clones and lacks some. The sample has millions of clones, approximately 90% seen once; the top ten hold around 0.15%. V usage is TRBV30 and J usage is TRBJ1-6, with D uncertain. This clonotype originated in a man younger than 30 in good health. Sequencing input: naive CD4+ T cells sorted from blood. The subset: CD45RA+ positively selected. This CDR3 reads CAWTPGPSQLHF. The CDR3 DNA sequence: TGTGCCTGGACGCCCGGACCGAGCCAACTCCACTTT.